The next 20 T cell receptor beta chains were all read from a single sample in a study of cytomegalovirus exposure and HLA in healthy donors. Primers: 60 Vbeta forward and 13 Jbeta reverse. TCRdb keeps only in-frame clones here, not all; method: immunoSEQ multiplex PCR. The sample yields 130,000 or so clones, 75% to 90% seen once. The sequenced sample consisted of PBMCs. The receptor source for this set is a man younger than 40 in good health and CMV-seronegative.

V and J are TRBV7-6 and TRBJ1-3, with 7 bases identical to TRBD1. Germline loops: CDR1 SGHVS, CDR2 FNYEAQ. V gave up 1 base and J gave up 4 bases; unmatched junction bases: 7. The CDR3 has 16 amino acids. The CDR3 bases are TGTGCCAGCAGCTTAGAAGGACAGGTTGTGGGAAACACCATATATTTT. This encodes CASSLEGQVVGNTIYF.

Only one count was recorded for this clone. The chain recombines TRBV6-1 with TRBJ1-1; possibly TRBD1 for D (6 bases). The CDR3 runs 12 residues. Germline assignment: CDR1 MNHNS and CDR2 SASEGT. V lost 6 bases and J 7 bases, leaving 12 bases between the germline ends. The CDR3, as DNA: TGTGCCAGCAGAACAGGGTCATATGAAGCTTTCTTT. It encodes CASRTGSYEAFF.

The chain joins TRBV4-1 to TRBJ2-1, with 7 bases fitting TRBD2. J gave up 4 bases and V 0 bases, and 6 bases lay outside the gene matches. This CDR3 is 16 amino acids long. Per the germline V gene, CDR1 is MGHRA and CDR2 is YSYEKL. This CDR3 reads CASSQDPAGSYNEQFF. DNA for the CDR3: TGCGCCAGCAGCCAAGACCCAGCGGGGAGTTACAATGAGCAGTTCTTC.

This rearrangement joins TRBV5-6 to TRBJ1-3; a possible D gene is TRBD1 (5 bases). The CDR3 is 18 residues long. Germline values: CDR1 SGHDT, CDR2 YYEEEE. The germline V and J ends were trimmed by 4 bases and 0 bases, with 20 bases remaining between them. CDR3 in amino acids: CASSVDRGRFSSGNTIYF. DNA of the CDR3: TGTGCCAGCAGCGTTGATCGGGGGAGGTTCTCCTCTGGAAACACCATATATTTT. Full variable domain (rest looked up from reference TRBV5-6 and TRBJ1-3): DAGVTQSPTHLIKTRGQQVTLRCSPKSGHDTVSWYQQALGQGPQFIFQYYEEEERQRGNFPDRFSGHQFPNYSSELNVNALLLGDSALYLCASSVDRGRFSSGNTIYFGEGSWLTVV.

The CDR3, as DNA: TGTGCCAGCAGCTCTTCGACAGGCCCCTACGAGCAGTACTTC. Translating gives CASSSSTGPYEQYF. The V gene is TRBV7-9, the J gene TRBJ2-7; D may be TRBD1 (6 bases). The CDR3 length is 14 residues. In germline, CDR1 is SEHNR, CDR2 FQNEAQ (reference sequence). The V end was cut by 4 bases, the J end by 2 bases, with 12 bases between.

The chain couples TRBV7-2 to TRBJ2-3, with 7 bases that match TRBD1. The germline V gene encodes CDR1 SGHTA and CDR2 FQGNSA. J was trimmed by 2 bases and V by 3 bases; bases with no gene match: 5. CDR3 length: 15 residues. CDR3: CASSFGQVPTDTQYF. CDR3 nucleotides: TGTGCCAGCAGCTTCGGACAGGTCCCCACAGATACGCAGTATTTT.

This chain joins TRBV16 and TRBJ1-2; no clear D. The CDR3 is 14 residues long. CDR1 KGHSY and CDR2 FQNENV come from the germline V gene. Trimming stripped 3 bases from V and 4 bases from J, with 12 bases between. The CDR3 DNA reads TGTGCCAGCAGCCAGAACATTGCAATCTATGGCTACACCTTC. Protein product: CASSQNIAIYGYTF.

The V gene is TRBV2, the J gene TRBJ1-2; 12 bases fit TRBD1. CDR1 and CDR2 (germline): SNHLY, FYNNEI. The length of the CDR3 is 14 residues. V shed 8 bases and J 6 bases; nucleotides not matched to a gene: 7. The CDR3 protein is CASGDRGLWNGYTF. The CDR3 DNA reads TGTGCCAGCGGGGACAGGGGGCTTTGGAATGGCTACACCTTC.

The chain employs TRBV29-1 and TRBJ1-2, with D unresolved. The germline V and J ends were trimmed by 3 bases and 4 bases, with 6 bases remaining between them. Germline lookup yields CDR1 SQVTM and CDR2 ANQGSEA. The CDR3 sequence is 11 residues long. The CDR3 sequence is CSVEKRYGYTF. The DNA of the CDR3 is TGCAGCGTTGAGAAGCGCTATGGCTACACCTTC.

This chain links TRBV28 with TRBJ2-2; maybe TRBD1 (6 bases). V was clipped by 9 bases and J by 3 bases, with 11 bases between them. The CDR3 runs to 13 residues. The germline CDR1 and CDR2 sequences are MDHEN and SYDVKM. CDR3 DNA sequence: TGTGCCAGTTACAGGGAAGACACCGGGGAGCTGTTTTTT. Residues: CASYREDTGELFF.

V usage is TRBV7-2 and J usage is TRBJ2-1; 10 positions agree with TRBD1. In germline, CDR1 is SGHTA, CDR2 FQGNSA. The V and J ends lost 1 base and 8 bases, in that order; junction bases with no gene match: 8. The CDR3 totals 16 residues. The CDR3 nucleotides are TGTGCCAGCAGCTTAGAATCGGGACAGGGGACGTATGAGCAGTTCTTC. Its translation is CASSLESGQGTYEQFF.

V and J are TRBV25-1 and TRBJ2-3, with a weak D call TRBD1 (6 bases). Germline V CDR1 and CDR2: MGHDK, SYGVNS. V lost 6 bases, J lost 0 bases, and 16 bases lay in between. CDR3 size: 16 residues. The CDR3 is CASSRGRTDSTDTQYF. CDR3 nucleotides: TGTGCCAGCAGCCGAGGACGGACAGATAGCACAGATACGCAGTATTTT.

This chain joins TRBV18 and TRBJ1-2; 7 nucleotides match TRBD1. Germline CDR1 KGHSH, CDR2 LQKENI. V was pared by 3 bases and J by 8 bases, with 9 bases of the junction left unmatched. The CDR3 extends over 14 amino acids. The CDR3 region is CASSPTQGVEGYTF. The CDR3 bases are TGTGCCAGCTCACCGACTCAGGGGGTGGAAGGCTACACCTTC.

This sequence joins TRBV18 and TRBJ1-4; D gene unclear. The CDR3 totals 15 residues. V was shortened by 3 bases and J by 3 bases, with 11 bases between the two germline ends. Looked up from germline, CDR1 is KGHSH and CDR2 is LQKENI. The CDR3 here is CASSPPSSPNEKLFF. The CDR3 nucleotides are TGTGCCAGCTCACCCCCTTCGAGTCCTAATGAAAAACTGTTTTTT.

The rearrangement links TRBV13 to TRBJ2-6; D might be TRBD1 (5 bases). V lost 8 bases and J lost 0, with 20 bases in between. The V gene's germline CDR1 is PRHDT and CDR2 FYEKMQ (reference sequence). This CDR3 has 18 residues. The CDR3 protein is CASCPGSGLSSGANVLTF. The CDR3 nucleotides read TGTGCCAGCTGCCCCGGGTCAGGGCTTAGCTCTGGGGCCAACGTCCTGACTTTC.

This sequence joins TRBV7-2 and TRBJ1-2, with 9 bases matching TRBD1. Per the germline V gene, CDR1 is SGHTA and CDR2 is FQGNSA. CDR3 length: 15 amino acids. V shed 5 bases and J 4 bases; nucleotides not matched to a gene: 8. CDR3 sequence: CASSTGQGIGYGYTF. The CDR3 nucleotides read TGTGCCAGCAGCACAGGACAGGGGATAGGCTATGGCTACACCTTC. Looking up the rest from reference TRBV7-2 and TRBJ1-2 gives the full variable domain: GAGVSQSPSNKVTEKGKDVELRCDPISGHTALYWYRQSLGQGLEFLIYFQGNSAPDKSGLPSDRFSAERTGGSVSTLTIQRTQQEDSAVYLCASSTGQGIGYGYTFGSGTRLTVV.

This chain links TRBV7-2 with TRBJ2-1; 15 positions match TRBD2. Trimming removed 3 bases from V and 5 bases from J; junction bases left unmatched: 5. Per germline, CDR1 SGHTA and CDR2 FQGNSA. The CDR3 has 17 amino acids. The DNA for the CDR3 is TGTGCCAGCAGCTTCGGACTAGCGGGGGGGCACGACAATGAGCAGTTCTTC. Residues: CASSFGLAGGHDNEQFF.

The chain has TRBV2 and TRBJ1-1; D is ambiguous. The CDR3 totals 15 residues. Germline V lookup: CDR1 SNHLY, CDR2 FYNNEI. The V end was cut by 0 bases, the J end by 0 bases, with 8 bases between. The CDR3 region is CASSEAPGMNTEAFF. CDR3 sequence (DNA): TGTGCCAGCAGTGAAGCGCCAGGAATGAACACTGAAGCTTTCTTT. The full variable domain, completed using reference TRBV2 and TRBJ1-1, is EPEVTQTPSHQVTQMGQEVILRCVPISNHLYFYWYRQILGQKVEFLVSFYNNEISEKSEIFDDQFSVERPDGSNFTLKIRSTKLEDSAMYFCASSEAPGMNTEAFFGQGTRLTVV.

The rearrangement uses TRBV7-9 and TRBJ2-3; TRBD1 agrees at 8 bases. This CDR3 comprises 15 residues. V shed 2 bases, J shed 6 bases, and the junction held 7 bases outside the gene matches. Germline V gene sequence: CDR1 SEHNR, CDR2 FQNEAQ (reference sequence). CDR3 nucleotide sequence: TGTGCCAGCAGCTTACCCAACAACAGGGGGGATACGCAGTATTTT. Protein: CASSLPNNRGDTQYF.

The genes are TRBV11-2 and TRBJ2-7, with TRBD1 identical over 7 bases. Losses at the gene ends were 4 bases for V and 0 bases for J; bases not matched to a gene: 9. Germline V gene data show CDR1 as SGHAT and CDR2 as FQNNGV. The CDR3 totals 16 residues. The CDR3 sequence is CASSYPGQTSSYEQYF. CDR3 coding DNA: TGTGCCAGCAGCTACCCGGGACAGACGAGCTCCTACGAGCAGTACTTC.